This T cell receptor (beta chain) was identified during a study of immune heterogeneity within non-small cell lung tumors. Findings of the study overall: Within a patient, dominant CDR3 beta clonotypes were shared across sites, though different locations had unique frequent clones.

Amplifying TCR beta CDR3 involved multiplex PCR carried out with 32 V and 13 J primers. TCRdb re-called the multiplex PCR reads through MiXCR, storing one row per CDR3 protein. The sample has fewer than 25,000 distinct CDR3 sequences, about 30% seen once. This clonotype came up many times. Its antigen remains unidentified. The starting template was genomic DNA from bulk tumor, around 620 ng per sample. Multiple biopsies spaced far apart were taken from each primary tumor during surgery. Patients went through curative surgery, and their non-small cell lung cancer was untreated and newly diagnosed. Germline V lookup: CDR1 MNHEY, CDR2 SVGAGI. V was trimmed by 8 bases and J by 2 bases, leaving 7 bases between them. The CDR3 extends over 13 amino acids.

The TCR originated in a man aged 40-49 years with non-small cell lung cancer. The J gene is TRBJ2-6, the V gene TRBV6-5; D ambiguous. The sequencing input was lung tumor tissue. In DNA, the CDR3 is TGTGCCAGCTCGAATACTGGGGCCAACGTCCTGACTTTC. Amino acids: CASSNTGANVLTF.